The rows below give T cell receptor beta chains drawn from one sample of a study of cytomegalovirus exposure and HLA in healthy donors. Sequenced by immunoSEQ multiplex PCR; TCRdb stores in-frame clones only, minus some. Among some 100,000 clones listed, roughly 76% were seen once. Sequencing was done on a sample of PBMCs. The origin of the receptors is a woman aged 45 to 65 in good health and CMV-seropositive. CDR3s include the opening cysteine and the closing phenylalanine or tryptophan. A D gene is named only where the DNA matches it firmly. The size of a clone is reported for some rows only, either as once, few or many, or as a class for expanded clones.

V,J,size,D,CDR3,DNA
TRBV29-1,TRBJ2-7,NA,NA,CSVQRDQGPYEQYF,TGCAGCGTTCAACGCGATCAGGGCCCCTACGAGCAGTACTTC
TRBV19,TRBJ1-5,NA,TRBD1,CASSIDRAGGQPQHF,TGTGCCAGTAGTATAGATCGGGCAGGGGGTCAGCCCCAGCATTTT
TRBV6-5,TRBJ1-2,NA,NA,CASSYSIGRVDGYTF,TGTGCCAGCAGTTACTCGATAGGCAGGGTAGACGGCTACACCTTC
TRBV10-3,TRBJ2-1,NA,TRBD2,CAISEETSGTYNEQFF,TGTGCCATCAGTGAGGAGACTAGCGGAACCTACAATGAGCAGTTCTTC
TRBV6-6,TRBJ2-7,few,TRBD2,CASSSSSGGNYEQYF,TGTGCCAGCAGTTCCTCTAGCGGGGGGAACTACGAGCAGTACTTC
TRBV6-1,TRBJ2-6,NA,NA,CASRHLASGANVLTF,TGTGCCAGCAGGCATCTAGCTAGTGGGGCCAACGTCCTGACTTTC
TRBV2,TRBJ2-3,NA,NA,CASTAGLRLVLTDTQYF,TGTGCCAGCACAGCGGGTTTACGACTAGTTTTGACAGATACGCAGTATTTT
TRBV18,TRBJ2-7,few,TRBD1,CASSPGTGAREQYF,TGTGCCAGCTCACCCGGGACAGGGGCACGCGAGCAGTACTTC
TRBV7-9,TRBJ1-2,NA,NA,CASSSSEVYGYTF,TGTGCCAGCAGCTCCTCGGAGGTCTATGGCTACACCTTC
TRBV4-3,TRBJ2-7,once,TRBD2,CASSPGLAGAYEQYF,TGCGCCAGCAGCCCCGGACTAGCGGGGGCCTACGAGCAGTACTTC
TRBV27,TRBJ1-4,NA,NA,CASSLGGLQEKLFF,TGTGCCAGCAGTTTGGGGGGTCTTCAGGAAAAACTGTTTTTT
TRBV7-9,TRBJ2-6,NA,NA,CASSSGGSGANVLTF,TGTGCCAGCAGCTCGGGCGGGTCCGGGGCCAACGTCCTGACTTTC
TRBV19,TRBJ2-5,NA,TRBD1,CASQPGGLGETQYF,TGTGCCAGTCAACCAGGGGGCTTAGGAGAGACCCAGTACTTC
TRBV21-1,TRBJ2-1,NA,NA,CASSLHQGGEQFF,TGTGCCAGCAGCCTCCACCAGGGGGGTGAGCAGTTCTTC
TRBV6-4,TRBJ2-7,NA,NA,CASSDWGLGYEQYF,TGTGCCAGCAGTGACTGGGGACTCGGCTACGAGCAGTACTTC